The rows below give T cell receptor beta chains drawn from one sample of a study of blood T cell repertoires in COVID-19. The table came from immunoSEQ multiplex PCR; TCRdb's copy has only in-frame clones and leaves some out. The sample carries under 200,000 clones, roughly four fifths recorded once. The sequenced sample consisted of peripheral blood. These receptors all stem from a man aged 25-40 years with active or convalescent COVID-19. Each CDR3 is given with its conserved first and last residue. A D gene is named only where the DNA matches it firmly. Clone size is not always given. Where it is, it says once, few, many or a class for expanded clones.

v_gene,j_gene,d_gene,abundance,len,CDR3aa,CDR3nt
TRBV2,TRBJ1-2,-,-,15,CASSEGTGSHYGYTF,TGTGCCAGCAGTGAAGGAACAGGGTCCCACTATGGCTACACCTTC
TRBV18,TRBJ1-5,-,-,18,CASSPLTLGDGSNQPQHF,TGTGCCAGCTCACCACTGACCCTCGGAGACGGGAGCAATCAGCCCCAGCATTTT
TRBV4-3,TRBJ1-3,TRBD1,-,15,CASSQVRGPGNTIYF,TGCGCCAGCAGCCAAGTCAGGGGGCCGGGAAACACCATATATTTT
TRBV12-3/TRBV12-4,TRBJ1-5,-,few,13,CASSFGFNQPQHF,TGTGCCAGCAGTTTTGGCTTCAATCAGCCCCAGCATTTT
TRBV11-3,TRBJ2-1,TRBD1,-,17,CASSRDRVMVVGNEQFF,TGTGCCAGCAGCCGGGACAGGGTCATGGTCGTTGGCAATGAGCAGTTCTTC
TRBV6-5,TRBJ1-3,TRBD1,-,13,CASQGEPGNTIYF,TGTGCCAGTCAGGGGGAACCTGGAAACACCATATATTTT
TRBV5-1,TRBJ1-6,TRBD1,-,15,CASSNGGTGNSPLHF,TGCGCCAGCAGCAACGGCGGGACAGGTAATTCACCCCTCCACTTT
TRBV30,TRBJ1-2,-,-,11,CAWSAYRGYTF,TGTGCCTGGAGTGCGTATCGGGGGTACACCTTC
TRBV5-1,TRBJ1-4,TRBD1,-,15,CASSYGQASNEKLFF,TGCGCCAGCAGTTATGGACAGGCTTCTAATGAAAAACTGTTTTTT
TRBV29-1,TRBJ2-7,TRBD1,-,13,CSVLGQGAYEQYF,TGCAGCGTCCTAGGGCAGGGGGCCTACGAGCAGTACTTC
TRBV18,TRBJ1-1,-,-,12,CASLILNTEAFF,TGTGCCAGCCTAATCCTGAACACTGAAGCTTTCTTT
TRBV5-1,TRBJ2-3,TRBD1,-,15,CASSWGTGGFDTQYF,TGCGCCAGCAGCTGGGGGACAGGGGGCTTTGATACGCAGTATTTT
TRBV29-1,TRBJ2-1,-,-,11,CSGASANEQFF,TGCAGCGGGGCTAGCGCCAATGAGCAGTTCTTC
TRBV19,TRBJ1-5,-,-,18,CASTLRRGGSYSNQPQHF,TGTGCCAGTACCCTACGTCGCGGCGGTTCTTATAGCAATCAGCCCCAGCATTTT
TRBV7-2,TRBJ1-1,-,-,15,CASSLDRTGNTEAFF,TGTGCCAGCAGCTTAGACCGAACAGGGAACACTGAAGCTTTCTTT